These 19 T cell receptor beta chains were sequenced from one sample in a study of cytomegalovirus exposure and HLA in healthy donors. Primers for the PCR totalled 60 Vbeta and 13 Jbeta. Measured with immunoSEQ multiplex PCR; TCRdb has only the in-frame clones, and not every one. The table includes roughly 160,000 clones, approximately 78% detected once. The sample consisted of PBMCs. Receptors originate from a male donor in good health and CMV-seronegative.

This chain links TRBV6-6 with TRBJ2-4, with D maybe TRBD1 (6 bases). The CDR3 runs to 15 residues. Trimming cost V 6 bases and J 5 bases, with 17 bases left between them. Germline-derived CDR1 and CDR2 are MNHNY and SVGAGI (reference sequence). As DNA, the CDR3 is TGTGCCAGCAGCACCCGAACAGGGCAACAAAACATTCAGTACTTC. It codes for CASSTRTGQQNIQYF.

The chain uses TRBV5-4 and TRBJ2-1; 8 bases align to TRBD1. The CDR3 is 13 amino acids. Per the germline V gene, CDR1 is SGHNT and CDR2 is YYREEE (reference sequence). With V trimmed by 0 bases and J by 8 bases, 1 base remained unmatched. The CDR3 DNA reads TGTGCCAGCAGCTTGGACAGGGGGGATGAGCAGTTCTTC. As protein: CASSLDRGDEQFF. The whole variable domain, filled in from reference TRBV5-4 and TRBJ2-1, reads ETGVTQSPTHLIKTRGQQVTLRCSSQSGHNTVSWYQQALGQGPQFIFQYYREEENGRGNFPPRFSGLQFPNYSSELNVNALELDDSALYLCASSLDRGDEQFFGPGTRLTVL.

V is TRBV28 and J is TRBJ2-7; the D gene is possibly TRBD1 (5 bases). The CDR3 covers 17 residues. V was clipped by 3 bases and J by 3 bases, with 21 bases between them. Germline V gene sequence: CDR1 MDHEN, CDR2 SYDVKM. CDR3 bases: TGTGCCAGCAGTTTCCCCTTGGACATTGAAGAGGACTACGAGCAGTACTTC. Translation gives CASSFPLDIEEDYEQYF.

The CDR3 bases are TGTGCCAGCAGTTCCCCTCAGCGGGGGGGCCAGCGTGAGCAGTTCTTC. It encodes CASSSPQRGGQREQFF. The chain employs TRBV27 and TRBJ2-1; 10 nucleotides match TRBD2. Germline V lookup: CDR1 MNHEY, CDR2 SMNVEV (reference sequence). CDR3 size: 16 residues. V gave up 4 bases and J gave up 9 bases; unmatched junction bases: 12.

V gene TRBV6-5 combines with J gene TRBJ2-4; the match to TRBD1 covers 9 bases. The germline V gene has CDR1 MNHEY and CDR2 SVGAGI. The length of the CDR3 is 14 residues. The V and J ends lost 6 bases and 5 bases, in that order; junction bases with no gene match: 5. Written as DNA, the CDR3 is TGTGCCAGCAGATTGGGACAGGGCGAAAACATTCAGTACTTC. This gives the protein CASRLGQGENIQYF.

This sequence joins TRBV28 and TRBJ1-5; no clear D. The CDR3 is 14 amino acids. Germline V gene data show CDR1 as MDHEN and CDR2 as SYDVKM. V dropped 5 bases and J dropped 5 bases, with 13 bases sitting between them. The CDR3 bases are TGTGCCAGCAGTCCGCCTACTAGGGATCAGCCCCAGCATTTT. It encodes CASSPPTRDQPQHF.

A few counts support this clone. The chain employs TRBV5-6 and TRBJ2-5; 9 bases line up with TRBD1. The DNA end is more similar to TRBJ2-7, so the J call may be wrong. The CDR3 extends over 14 amino acids. Germline V gene data show CDR1 as SGHDT and CDR2 as YYEEEE. The CDR3 DNA reads TGTGCCAGCAGCGCGGGACAGGGATCCTACGAGCAGTACTTC. It yields the protein CASSAGQGSYEQYF.

V is TRBV30 and J is TRBJ2-2, with D perhaps matching TRBD1 (5 bases). This CDR3 has 13 residues. V was clipped by 4 bases and J by 3 bases, with 9 bases between them. Germline V gene sequence: CDR1 GTSNPN, CDR2 SVGIG (reference sequence). The CDR3 loop reads CAWKIGDTGELFF. CDR3 DNA sequence: TGTGCCTGGAAGATAGGGGACACCGGGGAGCTGTTTTTT.

The chain couples TRBV7-2 to TRBJ2-7, with 8 bases that match TRBD2. V lost 5 bases and J lost 5; bases outside the gene matches: 11. Germline assignment: CDR1 SGHTA and CDR2 FQGNSA. This CDR3 is built from 15 residues. The CDR3, as DNA: TGTGCCAGCAGCCACGATCGGGGGGGAATGAACGAGCAGTACTTC. This encodes CASSHDRGGMNEQYF.

This chain links TRBV9 with TRBJ2-3; 10 bases fit TRBD2. The CDR3 runs to 16 residues. V dropped 4 bases and J dropped 1; count of bases not matched to a gene: 6. Per germline, CDR1 SGDLS and CDR2 YYNGEE. CDR3 in DNA: TGTGCCAGCAGCTCCCAAGGACTAGCGGGCACAGATACGCAGTATTTT. It is translated as CASSSQGLAGTDTQYF.

The sample holds one count of this clone. V and J are TRBV5-5 and TRBJ2-3; 11 bases match TRBD2. V lost 4 bases and J lost 4; bases outside the gene matches: 8. Germline-derived CDR1 and CDR2 are SGHKS and YYEKEE (reference sequence). The CDR3 loop spans 16 amino acids. CDR3 in amino acids: CASSLLAGGSADTQYF. The CDR3 DNA reads TGTGCCAGCAGCCTTTTAGCGGGAGGGTCGGCAGATACGCAGTATTTT.

This clone was found a few times. The missing conserved phenylalanine or tryptophan at the end of this CDR3 makes a read error likely. It is unclear where the CDR3 begins or ends on the DNA, so no DNA is shown, and the CDR3 is as TCRdb lists it. This chain connects TRBV14 to TRBJ2-3; TRBD1 reflects the table's D call only, with no check against the DNA. The CDR3 has 9 amino acids, counting both end residues. Germline CDR1 SGHDN, CDR2 FVKESK. CDR3 loop: CASSPPGDL.

The rearrangement links TRBV19 to TRBJ1-2, with TRBD1 matching 10 bases. Germline-derived CDR1 and CDR2 are LNHDA and SQIVND (reference sequence). The CDR3 has 14 amino acids. Losses at the gene ends were 7 bases for V and 5 bases for J; bases not matched to a gene: 7. CDR3 protein: CASKRDRGLYGYTF. The DNA for the CDR3 is TGTGCCAGTAAGAGGGACAGGGGTTTGTATGGCTACACCTTC. Together with reference TRBV19 and TRBJ1-2, the CDR3 gives the full variable domain: DGGITQSPKYLFRKEGQNVTLSCEQNLNHDAMYWYRQDPGQGLRLIYYSQIVNDFQKGDIAEGYSVSREKKESFPLTVTSAQKNPTAFYLCASKRDRGLYGYTFGSGTRLTVV.

The chain combines TRBV9 with TRBJ2-3; 10 nucleotides line up with TRBD1. There are 16 residues in the CDR3. Germline trimming cut 0 bases from V and 4 bases from J; bases unmatched to any gene: 5. Germline lookup yields CDR1 SGDLS and CDR2 YYNGEE. The CDR3 loop reads CASSVDSGTGADTQYF. In DNA, the CDR3 is TGTGCCAGCAGCGTAGATTCCGGGACAGGGGCAGATACGCAGTATTTT.

The chain links TRBV28 to TRBJ1-1; D uncertain. The CDR3 extends over 15 amino acids. V was clipped by 4 bases and J by 3 bases, with 15 bases between them. Germline lookup yields CDR1 MDHEN and CDR2 SYDVKM. The CDR3 region is CASSWTWGGDTEAFF. The CDR3 DNA is TGTGCCAGCAGTTGGACGTGGGGAGGCGACACTGAAGCTTTCTTT. Full variable domain (outside the CDR3, taken from reference TRBV28 and TRBJ1-1): DVKVTQSSRYLVKRTGEKVFLECVQDMDHENMFWYRQDPGLGLRLIYFSYDVKMKEKGDIPEGYSVSREKKERFSLILESASTNQTSMYLCASSWTWGGDTEAFFGQGTRLTVV.

The chain is built from TRBV7-2 and TRBJ1-1; maybe TRBD1 (5 bases). The germline V gene has CDR1 SGHTA and CDR2 FQGNSA. CDR3 length equals 14 residues. Trimming left V 4 bases short and J 1 base short, with 10 bases between. The CDR3 sequence is CASSSIGGNTEAFF. In DNA form, the CDR3 reads TGTGCCAGCAGCTCGATCGGGGGGAACACTGAAGCTTTCTTT.

This chain connects TRBV5-1 to TRBJ1-3, with 7 bases aligning to TRBD1. Germline lookup yields CDR1 SGHRS and CDR2 YFSETQ. The CDR3 extends over 14 amino acids. After removal of 4 bases from V and 1 base from J, the junction contained 2 bases not matched to a gene. As DNA, the CDR3 is TGCGCCAGCAGCGAGGGGGCATCTGGAAACACCATATATTTT. Translation: CASSEGASGNTIYF.

The V gene is TRBV5-1, the J gene TRBJ2-1, with TRBD2 identical over 11 bases. V shed 5 bases, J shed 5 bases, and the junction held 3 bases outside the gene matches. CDR3 length equals 14 residues. The germline V gene encodes CDR1 SGHRS and CDR2 YFSETQ. CDR3 DNA: TGCGCCAGCAGAACTAGCGGGGGCAACAATGAGCAGTTCTTC. Its translation: CASRTSGGNNEQFF.

The rearrangement uses TRBV5-1 and TRBJ2-1; 8 bases fit TRBD2. V shed 0 bases and J 8 bases; nucleotides not matched to a gene: 10. Germline V gene sequence: CDR1 SGHRS, CDR2 YFSETQ. The CDR3 is 16 residues long. CDR3 amino acids: CASSLAPSGRGDEQFF. The CDR3 DNA reads TGCGCCAGCAGCTTGGCCCCCAGCGGGAGAGGGGATGAGCAGTTCTTC.